This TCR beta chain comes out of a study of T cells after posttransplantation cyclophosphamide. The method was immunoSEQ multiplex PCR; TCRdb's version includes in-frame clones alone and lacks a portion of them. In the table there are tens of thousands of clones, around 94% of which are singletons. V lost 7 bases to trimming and J lost 5 bases; unmatched junction nucleotides: 9. CDR1 and CDR2 (germline): SEHNR, FQNEAQ (reference sequence). The CDR3 has 14 residues. This receptor was obtained from a woman aged 25-40 years in good health and a related stem cell transplant donor. The sample taken for sequencing was PBMCs. V usage is TRBV7-9 and J usage is TRBJ2-5, with TRBD1 matching over 8 bases. The CDR3 DNA is TGTGCCAGCATTTACAGGGGGGCAGGCGAGACCCAGTACTTC. This encodes CASIYRGAGETQYF.